These T cell receptor beta chains were read from a single sample in a study of T cell repertoires in cytomegalovirus infection. TCRdb re-derived calls from the reads in MiXCR, one entry per CDR3 protein. Among 300,000 to 400,000 distinct CDR3 sequences listed, 15% to 20% were seen once. The sequenced sample was PBMCs. These receptors all come from a human donor in good health (CMV status not recorded). Some clones in this sample may be carry-over from other donors' samples. The CDR3 runs from the conserved cysteine through the conserved F or W. The D gene is left open where the match is weak. Where a row states a size, it is once, few, many or the class of an expanded clone; other rows omit it.

NA TRBJ2-1 NA TRBV30 11 CAWSVAGEQFF TGTGCCTGGAGTGTCGCTGGTGAGCAGTTCTTC
NA TRBJ2-7 NA TRBV10-3 13 CASGGGLRYEQYF TGTGCCAGCGGAGGGGGCCTTCGCTACGAGCAGTACTTC
NA TRBJ2-4 TRBD1 TRBV9 14 CASSPRGSGNIQYF TGTGCCAGCAGCCCCAGGGGGTCGGGAAACATTCAGTACTTC
NA TRBJ1-3 NA TRBV4-3 17 CASSQEASTFSGNTIYF TGCGCCAGCAGCCAAGAGGCCAGTACTTTCTCTGGAAACACCATATATTTT
many TRBJ2-5 NA TRBV29-1 12 CSVEVGGETQYF TGCAGCGTTGAGGTGGGGGGAGAGACCCAGTACTTC
NA TRBJ2-7 NA TRBV11-2 15 CASSLLRGLTYEQYF TGTGCCAGCAGCCTACTAAGGGGCCTTACCTACGAGCAGTACTTC
few TRBJ2-1 TRBD2 TRBV9 18 CASSAKGLAGGGLGEQFF TGTGCCAGCAGCGCAAAAGGACTAGCGGGAGGCGGGTTGGGTGAGCAGTTCTTC
NA TRBJ2-5 TRBD2 TRBV9 15 CASSPDGTSVETQYF TGTGCCAGCAGCCCAGACGGGACTAGTGTGGAGACCCAGTACTTC
many TRBJ2-6 NA TRBV7-2 13 CASSSLRANVLTF TGTGCCAGCAGCTCGCTACGGGCCAACGTCCTGACTTTC
few TRBJ1-3 NA TRBV28 15 CASSLGDYSGNTIYF TGTGCCAGCAGTTTAGGGGACTACTCTGGAAACACCATATATTTT
NA TRBJ2-2 TRBD2 TRBV7-6 16 CASSLIPGRDTGELFF TGTGCCAGCAGCTTAATCCCAGGGAGGGACACCGGGGAGCTGTTTTTT
NA TRBJ2-3 NA TRBV10-2 13 CASRSTATDTQYF TGCGCCAGCAGGTCTACTGCCACAGATACGCAGTATTTT
many TRBJ1-4 NA TRBV11-2 15 CASSSSTGLYEKLFF TGTGCCAGCAGCTCTAGTACCGGGCTTTATGAAAAACTGTTTTTT
many TRBJ1-1 TRBD1 TRBV28 15 CASSLRRTGNTEAFF TGTGCCAGCAGTTTAAGGCGGACAGGGAACACTGAAGCTTTCTTT
NA TRBJ1-2 NA TRBV10-3 13 CAISGGFNYGYTF TGTGCCATCAGTGGGGGGTTTAACTATGGCTACACCTTC
NA TRBJ2-7 NA TRBV6-1 14 CASTVQGLSYEQYF TGTGCCAGCACTGTACAGGGTCTCTCCTACGAGCAGTACTTC
many TRBJ2-3 NA TRBV7-2 11 CASRTGDTQYF TGTGCCAGCAGAACGGGAGATACGCAGTATTTT
NA TRBJ1-5 TRBD1 TRBV19 16 CASSERQGQFGQPQHF TGTGCCAGTAGTGAACGACAGGGGCAATTTGGTCAGCCCCAGCATTTT
many TRBJ1-1 NA TRBV14 17 CASSPQALPTPNTEAFF TGTGCCAGCAGCCCGCAGGCACTCCCTACCCCGAACACTGAAGCTTTCTTT
few TRBJ1-4 NA TRBV6-5 17 CASSYGRGSATNEKLFF TGTGCCAGCAGTTACGGCCGGGGATCTGCAACTAATGAAAAACTGTTTTTT
many TRBJ2-4 NA TRBV7-2 16 CASSLGGGTGKNIQYF TGTGCCAGCAGCTTAGGAGGCGGGACGGGTAAAAACATTCAGTACTTC
few TRBJ2-5 TRBD2 TRBV20-1 15 CSATPPRGGQETQYF TGCAGTGCTACGCCCCCGCGGGGGGGACAAGAGACCCAGTACTTC
NA TRBJ2-3 NA TRBV5-6 16 CASSEPGFPVGDTQYF TGTGCCAGCAGTGAGCCGGGATTCCCCGTAGGAGATACGCAGTATTTT
few TRBJ1-6 NA TRBV7-9 17 CASSYAGTPDRDSPLHF TGTGCCAGCAGCTACGCCGGGACGCCAGACAGAGATTCACCCCTCCACTTT
NA TRBJ2-7 NA TRBV19 14 CASSIAPASYEQYF TGTGCCAGTAGTATAGCCCCAGCCTCCTACGAGCAGTACTTC
few TRBJ2-1 TRBD2 TRBV5-4 14 CASRVPGLLNEQFF TGTGCCAGCAGAGTCCCGGGACTACTCAATGAGCAGTTCTTC
NA TRBJ2-7 NA TRBV7-8 14 CASSWRLLEGEQYF TGTGCCAGCAGCTGGAGGCTGCTCGAGGGGGAGCAGTACTTC
few TRBJ2-2 TRBD2 TRBV7-2 16 CASSFSSGGAVGELFF TGTGCCAGCAGCTTTTCTAGCGGGGGGGCGGTCGGGGAGCTGTTTTTT
few TRBJ2-7 TRBD1 TRBV20-1 14 CSARDPGTGAEQYF TGCAGTGCTAGAGATCCCGGGACAGGGGCCGAGCAGTACTTC
few TRBJ2-7 NA TRBV4-1 14 CASSQGYSSYEQYF TGCGCCAGCAGCCAAGGTTACAGTTCCTACGAGCAGTACTTC
many TRBJ1-4 NA TRBV11-2 15 CASSWGSATNEKLFF TGTGCCAGCAGCTGGGGGAGTGCAACTAATGAAAAACTGTTTTTT
NA TRBJ1-6 TRBD1 TRBV7-9 14 CASSHWDRNSPLHF TGTGCCAGCAGCCACTGGGACAGAAATTCACCCCTCCACTTT
few TRBJ2-7 NA TRBV5-4 16 CASSSALVGVVSEQYF TGTGCCAGCAGCTCGGCCCTCGTCGGGGTCGTGTCCGAGCAGTACTTC
many TRBJ1-1 NA TRBV5-4 14 CASSPSSLGTEAFF TGTGCCAGCAGCCCTTCTTCGCTCGGTACTGAAGCTTTCTTT
many TRBJ1-4 NA TRBV7-2 15 CASSLVTGPNEKLFF TGTGCCAGCAGCTTAGTCACAGGGCCTAATGAAAAACTGTTTTTT
NA TRBJ2-7 NA TRBV15 14 CATSRDVGSREQYF TGTGCCACCAGCAGAGATGTTGGGTCGAGGGAGCAGTACTTC
NA TRBJ2-5 NA TRBV6-2/TRBV6-3 13 CASGNSRGETQYF TGTGCCAGCGGAAATTCTAGGGGAGAGACCCAGTACTTC
few TRBJ2-6 TRBD1 TRBV19 17 CASSFRTGNFGANVLTF TGTGCCAGTAGTTTCCGGACAGGGAACTTTGGGGCCAACGTCCTGACTTTC
NA TRBJ2-2 NA TRBV11-2 14 CASSAKGWSGELFF TGTGCCAGCAGCGCGAAGGGGTGGTCCGGGGAGCTGTTTTTT
many TRBJ2-2 NA TRBV5-4 14 CASSLEANTGELFF TGTGCCAGCAGCTTAGAGGCGAACACCGGGGAGCTGTTTTTT